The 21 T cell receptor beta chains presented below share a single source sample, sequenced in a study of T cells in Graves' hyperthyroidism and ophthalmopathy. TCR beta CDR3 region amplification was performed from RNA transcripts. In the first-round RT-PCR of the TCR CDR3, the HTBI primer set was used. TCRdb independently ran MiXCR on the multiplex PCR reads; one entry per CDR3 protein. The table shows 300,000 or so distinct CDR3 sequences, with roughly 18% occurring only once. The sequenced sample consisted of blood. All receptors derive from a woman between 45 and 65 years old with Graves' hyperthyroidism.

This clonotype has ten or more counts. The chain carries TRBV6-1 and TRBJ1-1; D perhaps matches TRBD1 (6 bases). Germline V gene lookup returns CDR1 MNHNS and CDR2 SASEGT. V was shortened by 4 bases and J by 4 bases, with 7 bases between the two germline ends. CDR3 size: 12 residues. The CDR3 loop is CASSATGTEAFF. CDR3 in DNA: TGTGCCAGCAGTGCGACAGGCACTGAAGCTTTCTTT.

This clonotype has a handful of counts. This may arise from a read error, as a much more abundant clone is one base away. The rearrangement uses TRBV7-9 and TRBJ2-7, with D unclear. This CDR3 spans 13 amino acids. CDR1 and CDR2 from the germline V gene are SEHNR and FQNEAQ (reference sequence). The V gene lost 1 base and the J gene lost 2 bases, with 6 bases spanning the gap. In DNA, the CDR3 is TGTGCCAGCAGCTTAGAGGCAGCCTACGAGCAGTACTTC. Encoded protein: CASSLEAAYEQYF.

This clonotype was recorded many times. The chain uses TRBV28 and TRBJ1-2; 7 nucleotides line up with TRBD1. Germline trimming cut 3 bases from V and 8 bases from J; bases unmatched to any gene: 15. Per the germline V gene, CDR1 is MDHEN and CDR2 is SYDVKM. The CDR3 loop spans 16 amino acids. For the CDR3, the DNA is TGTGCCAGCAGTTTTTTTTCTGACAGGGCCCGGAGAGGCTACACCTTC. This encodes CASSFFSDRARRGYTF.

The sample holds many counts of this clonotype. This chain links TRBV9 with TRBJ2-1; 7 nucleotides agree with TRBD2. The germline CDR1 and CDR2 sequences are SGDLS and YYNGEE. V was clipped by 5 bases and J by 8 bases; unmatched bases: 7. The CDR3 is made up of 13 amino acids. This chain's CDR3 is CASSTLSGDEQFF. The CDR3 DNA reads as TGTGCCAGCAGTACCCTCAGCGGGGATGAGCAGTTCTTC.

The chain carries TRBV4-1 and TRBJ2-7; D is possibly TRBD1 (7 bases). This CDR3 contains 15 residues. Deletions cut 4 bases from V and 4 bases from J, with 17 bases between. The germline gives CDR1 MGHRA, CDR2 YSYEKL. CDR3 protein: CASSLVFSGGYEQYV. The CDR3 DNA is TGCGCCAGCAGCCTCGTATTCTCAGGGGGGTACGAGCAGTACGTC.

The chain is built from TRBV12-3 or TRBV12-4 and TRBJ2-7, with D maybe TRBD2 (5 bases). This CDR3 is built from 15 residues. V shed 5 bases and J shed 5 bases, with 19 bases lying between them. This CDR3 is CASSPMWRMVDEQYF. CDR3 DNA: TGTGCCAGCAGTCCGATGTGGAGGATGGTCGACGAGCAGTACTTC.

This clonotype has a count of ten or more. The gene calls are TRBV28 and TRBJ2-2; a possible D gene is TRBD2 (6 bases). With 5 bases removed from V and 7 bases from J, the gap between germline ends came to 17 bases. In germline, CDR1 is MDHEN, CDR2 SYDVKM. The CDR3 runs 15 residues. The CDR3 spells CASSPRLGLHGELFF. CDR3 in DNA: TGTGCCAGCAGTCCCAGACTAGGGTTGCACGGGGAGCTGTTTTTT.

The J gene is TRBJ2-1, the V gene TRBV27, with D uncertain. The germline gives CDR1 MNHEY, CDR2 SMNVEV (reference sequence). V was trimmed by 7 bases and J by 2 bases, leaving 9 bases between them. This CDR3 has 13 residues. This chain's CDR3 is CASTPGPYNEQFF. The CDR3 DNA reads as TGTGCCAGCACACCGGGCCCCTACAATGAGCAGTTCTTC.

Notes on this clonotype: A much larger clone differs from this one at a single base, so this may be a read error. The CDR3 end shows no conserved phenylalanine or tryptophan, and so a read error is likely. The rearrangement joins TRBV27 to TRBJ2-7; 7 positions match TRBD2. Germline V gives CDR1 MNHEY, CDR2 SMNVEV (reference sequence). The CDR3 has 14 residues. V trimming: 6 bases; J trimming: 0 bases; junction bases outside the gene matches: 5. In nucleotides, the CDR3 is TGTGCCAGCAGGAAGCGGGGTAGCTCCTACGAGCAGTACTCC. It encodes CASRKRGSSYEQYS.

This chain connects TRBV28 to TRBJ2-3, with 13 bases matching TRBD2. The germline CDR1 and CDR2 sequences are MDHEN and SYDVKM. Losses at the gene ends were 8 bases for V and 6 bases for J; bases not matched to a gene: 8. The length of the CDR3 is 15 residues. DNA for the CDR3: TGTGCCAGCTCGGGACTAGCGGGGCCCGCGGATACGCAGTATTTT. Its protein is CASSGLAGPADTQYF.

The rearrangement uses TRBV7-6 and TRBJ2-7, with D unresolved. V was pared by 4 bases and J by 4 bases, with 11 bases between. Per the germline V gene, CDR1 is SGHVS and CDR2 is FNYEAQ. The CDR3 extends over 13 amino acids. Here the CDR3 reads CASSSLGAYEQYV. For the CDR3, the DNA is TGTGCCAGCAGCTCCCTAGGAGCGTACGAGCAGTACGTC.

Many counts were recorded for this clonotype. The CDR3 nucleotides read TGCGCCAGCAGCTTGCCGACGGGAGGGTTCAATGAGCAGTTCTTC. It encodes CASSLPTGGFNEQFF. The chain joins TRBV5-1 to TRBJ2-1; 8 bases match TRBD2. The CDR3 totals 15 residues. The germline CDR1 and CDR2 sequences are SGHRS and YFSETQ. V lost 1 base to trimming and J lost 6 bases; unmatched junction nucleotides: 6.

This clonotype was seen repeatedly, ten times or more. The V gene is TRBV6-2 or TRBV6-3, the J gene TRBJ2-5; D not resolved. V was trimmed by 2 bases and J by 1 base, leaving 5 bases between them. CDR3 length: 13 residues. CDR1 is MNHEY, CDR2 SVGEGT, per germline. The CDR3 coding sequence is TGTGCCAGCAGTTACCGTCTCCAAGAGACCCAGTACTTC. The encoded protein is CASSYRLQETQYF.

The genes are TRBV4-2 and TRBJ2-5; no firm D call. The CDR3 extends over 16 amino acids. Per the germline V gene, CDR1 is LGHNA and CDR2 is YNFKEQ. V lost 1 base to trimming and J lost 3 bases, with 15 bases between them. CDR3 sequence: CASSQGPTPGEETQYF. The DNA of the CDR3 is TGTGCCAGCAGCCAAGGGCCGACTCCCGGTGAAGAGACCCAGTACTTC.

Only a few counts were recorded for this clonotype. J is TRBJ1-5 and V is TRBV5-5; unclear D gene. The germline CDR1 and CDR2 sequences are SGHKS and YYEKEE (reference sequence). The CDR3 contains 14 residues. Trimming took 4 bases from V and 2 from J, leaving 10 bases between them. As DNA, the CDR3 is TGTGCCAGCAGCCCCGGATCGGGCAATCAGCCCCAGCATTTT. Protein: CASSPGSGNQPQHF.

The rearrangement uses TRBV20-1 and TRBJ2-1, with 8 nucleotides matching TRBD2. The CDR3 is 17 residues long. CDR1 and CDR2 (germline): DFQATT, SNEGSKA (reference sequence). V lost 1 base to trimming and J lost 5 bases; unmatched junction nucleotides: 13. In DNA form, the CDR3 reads TGCAGTGCTAGAGCGAGGGGGACTAGTTTCTTGGACAATGAGCAGTTCTTC. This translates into CSARARGTSFLDNEQFF.

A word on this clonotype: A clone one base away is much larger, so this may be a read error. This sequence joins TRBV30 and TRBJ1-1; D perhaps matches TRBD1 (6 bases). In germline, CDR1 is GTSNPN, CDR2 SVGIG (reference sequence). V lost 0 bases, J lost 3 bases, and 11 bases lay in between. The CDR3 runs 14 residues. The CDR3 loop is CAWSVWTAHTEAFF. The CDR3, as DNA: TGTGCCTGGAGTGTTTGGACAGCGCACACTGAAGCTTTCTTT. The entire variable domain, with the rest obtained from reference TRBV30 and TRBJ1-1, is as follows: SQTIHQWPATLVQPVGSPLSLECTVEGTSNPNLYWYRQAAGRGLQLLFYSVGIGQISSEVPQNLSASRPQDRQFILSSKKLLLSDSGFYLCAWSVWTAHTEAFFGQGTRLTVV.

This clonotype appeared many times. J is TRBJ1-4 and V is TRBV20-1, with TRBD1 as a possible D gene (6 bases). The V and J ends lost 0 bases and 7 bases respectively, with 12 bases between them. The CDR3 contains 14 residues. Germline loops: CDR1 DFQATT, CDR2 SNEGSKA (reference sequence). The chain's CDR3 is CSARDPQGPEKLFF. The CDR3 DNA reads TGCAGTGCTAGAGATCCCCAGGGGCCTGAAAAACTGTTTTTT.

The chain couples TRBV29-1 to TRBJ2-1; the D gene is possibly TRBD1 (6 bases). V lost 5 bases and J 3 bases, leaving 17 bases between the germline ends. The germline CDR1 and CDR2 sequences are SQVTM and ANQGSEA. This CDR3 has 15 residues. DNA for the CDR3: TGCAGCGTTTTCAGGGCTACAGGGAACTACAATGAGCAGTTCTTC. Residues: CSVFRATGNYNEQFF.

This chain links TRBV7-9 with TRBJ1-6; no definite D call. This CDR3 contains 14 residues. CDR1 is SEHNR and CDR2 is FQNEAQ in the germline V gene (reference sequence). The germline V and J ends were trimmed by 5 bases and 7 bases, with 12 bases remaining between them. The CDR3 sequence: CASSGWQTNSPLHF. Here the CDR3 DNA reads TGTGCCAGCAGCGGGTGGCAGACCAATTCACCCCTCCACTTT.

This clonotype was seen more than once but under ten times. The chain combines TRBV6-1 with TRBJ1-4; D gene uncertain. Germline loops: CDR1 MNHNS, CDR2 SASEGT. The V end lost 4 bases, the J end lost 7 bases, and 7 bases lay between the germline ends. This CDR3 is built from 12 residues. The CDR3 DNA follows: TGTGCCAGCAGTGCCATGATTGAAAAACTGTTTTTT. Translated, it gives CASSAMIEKLFF.